A single sample is the source of the 10 T cell receptor beta chains below, sequenced in a study of blood T cell repertoires in COVID-19. The protocol was immunoSEQ multiplex PCR, while the TCRdb copy is restricted to in-frame clones and leaves out a portion. The sample lists roughly 240,000 clones, about 88% occurring once. Material for sequencing was peripheral blood. The receptor source for this set is a man between 18 and 35 years old with active or convalescent COVID-19.

There are a few counts of this clone. The chain employs TRBV27 and TRBJ2-1; 7 bases match TRBD2. Trimming took 1 base from V and 10 from J; bases not matched to a gene: 10. There are 15 residues in the CDR3. CDR1 and CDR2 from the germline V gene are MNHEY and SMNVEV (reference sequence). The DNA for the CDR3 is TGTGCCAGCAGTTTATATACCGTTGGAGCGGGGGAGCAGTTCTTC. It codes for CASSLYTVGAGEQFF.

This chain connects TRBV12-3 or TRBV12-4 to TRBJ2-7; 8 positions agree with TRBD1. This CDR3 contains 13 residues. J lost 4 bases, V lost 6 bases, and 5 bases had no gene match. CDR3 DNA: TGTGCCAGCAGGCCGACAGGGGTTTACGAGCAGTACTTC. Translation: CASRPTGVYEQYF.

This clone was observed once. The CDR3, as DNA: TGTGCCAGCAGTTACTCGATAGGGGAGGGATCCTACGAGCAGTACTTC. This sequence encodes CASSYSIGEGSYEQYF. The chain joins TRBV6-2 or TRBV6-3 to TRBJ2-7; 7 nucleotides agree with TRBD2. Germline CDR1 and CDR2: MNHEY and SVGEGT. V dropped 0 bases and J dropped 1; count of bases not matched to a gene: 6. The CDR3 length is 16 residues.

As to this clone: Other DNA variants within this sample encode the same CDR3. The chain carries TRBV2 and TRBJ2-3; TRBD1 aligns across 7 bases. Germline CDR1 reads SNHLY; CDR2 reads FYNNEI. V shed 6 bases, J shed 3 bases, and the junction held 0 bases outside the gene matches. The CDR3 length is 12 residues. CDR3 nucleotides: TGTGCCAGCAGACAGGGGACAGATACGCAGTATTTT. It is translated as CASRQGTDTQYF.

The chain carries TRBV11-3 and TRBJ2-7; 10 bases match TRBD1. Germline V lookup: CDR1 SGHNT, CDR2 YENEEA. V lost 7 bases, J lost 2 bases, and 5 bases stayed unmatched. The CDR3 contains 14 residues. The CDR3 nucleotides are TGTGCCAGCAAGGACAGGGGGGAGCCCTACGAGCAGTACTTC. It yields the protein CASKDRGEPYEQYF.

The V call is TRBV7-2, the J call TRBJ2-3, with D possibly being TRBD1 (5 bases). Trimming took off 5 bases at V and 0 bases at J, with 12 bases between the two ends. This CDR3 spans 15 amino acids. CDR1 and CDR2 (germline): SGHTA, FQGNSA. The CDR3 is CASSHDSSSTDTQYF. Written as DNA, the CDR3 is TGTGCCAGCAGCCATGACAGTTCTAGCACAGATACGCAGTATTTT.

The chain employs TRBV24-1 and TRBJ1-2; weak D call: TRBD1 (5 bases). CDR1 is KGHDR, CDR2 SFDVKD, per germline. The CDR3 length is 14 residues. Trimming removed 0 bases from V and 5 bases from J, with 9 bases in between. The CDR3 is CATSDLDSPYGYTF. CDR3 nucleotides: TGTGCCACCAGTGATTTGGACAGCCCGTATGGCTACACCTTC.

In this sample, this clone turned up once. This chain uses TRBV7-2 with TRBJ1-2; D is uncertain. The CDR3 is made up of 14 amino acids. V lost 1 base and J 3 bases, leaving 9 bases between the germline ends. Germline loops: CDR1 SGHTA, CDR2 FQGNSA. For the CDR3, the DNA is TGTGCCAGCAGCTTAGGCCCTGCGGACTATGGCTACACCTTC. It translates to CASSLGPADYGYTF.

This chain uses TRBV6-5 with TRBJ1-4, with D perhaps TRBD1 (5 bases). The CDR3 loop spans 14 amino acids. V was cut by 7 bases and J by 0 bases, with 9 bases left in between. Germline CDR1 MNHEY, CDR2 SVGAGI. In DNA, the CDR3 is TGTGCCAGCACCCGGGACTCAACTAATGAAAAACTGTTTTTT. Translation: CASTRDSTNEKLFF.

Here the CDR3 reads CASSPNSDTQYF. CDR3 bases: TGCGCCAGCAGTCCTAATTCAGATACGCAGTATTTT. V usage is TRBV10-1 and J usage is TRBJ2-3, with D unclear. CDR1 and CDR2 from the germline V gene are WNHNN and SYGVQD (reference sequence). The CDR3 is 12 amino acids. The V end was cut by 5 bases, the J end by 4 bases, with 7 bases between.